These 30 T cell receptor beta chains originate from one sample sequenced in a study of Graves' ophthalmopathy and Graves' hyperthyroidism. Amplified TCR beta CDR3 regions were obtained using RNA transcripts as template. First-round RT-PCR employed HTBI primers, with a second-round multiplex PCR after it. From the multiplex PCR reads, TCRdb called clonotypes with MiXCR, one entry per CDR3 protein. Of about 370,000 distinct CDR3 sequences detected, 15% to 20% appear once; the ten largest clones hold about 2.4%. The sample consisted of peripheral blood. The receptors originated from an adult woman with stable Graves' hyperthyroidism.

This clonotype came up many times. The rearrangement joins TRBV28 to TRBJ2-5; TRBD2 matches 7 bases. After removal of 4 bases from V and 4 bases from J, the junction contained 9 bases not matched to a gene. This CDR3 has 15 residues. In germline, CDR1 is MDHEN, CDR2 SYDVKM. CDR3 loop: CASSSERGTRETQYF. The DNA for the CDR3 is TGTGCCAGCAGTTCCGAGCGGGGCACGAGAGAGACCCAGTACTTC.

This clonotype was seen at least ten times. This chain links TRBV6-2 or TRBV6-3 with TRBJ2-5; 13 bases are shared with TRBD2. Per the germline V gene, CDR1 is MNHEY and CDR2 is SVGEGT. With 4 bases clipped from V and 4 bases from J, the junction kept 6 bases outside the gene matches. The CDR3 consists of 16 residues. The chain's CDR3 is CASSSWTSGSRETQYF. CDR3 sequence (DNA): TGTGCCAGCAGTTCGTGGACTAGCGGGAGCAGAGAGACCCAGTACTTC.

The table lists this clonotype with many counts. The gene calls are TRBV7-9 and TRBJ2-2; 7 nucleotides line up with TRBD1. The CDR3 consists of 15 residues. Germline V gene data show CDR1 as SEHNR and CDR2 as FQNEAQ (reference sequence). The V and J ends lost 4 bases and 5 bases, in that order; junction bases with no gene match: 7. CDR3 residues: CASSYWTGTTGELFF. The CDR3 nucleotides are TGTGCCAGCAGCTACTGGACAGGAACGACCGGGGAGCTGTTTTTT.

This clonotype was found many times. In DNA form, the CDR3 reads TGTGCCAGCAGTGACCGATTCGTCCGGGCCGGGGAGCTGTTTTTT. This gives the protein CASSDRFVRAGELFF. The chain employs TRBV6-2 or TRBV6-3 and TRBJ2-2; D not certain. The length of the CDR3 is 15 residues. The germline V gene encodes CDR1 MNHEY and CDR2 SVGEGT. V was pared by 5 bases and J by 6 bases, with 16 bases between.

This clonotype was seen repeatedly, ten times or more. This sequence joins TRBV20-1 and TRBJ1-1, with D unclear. Germline V gene sequence: CDR1 DFQATT, CDR2 SNEGSKA (reference sequence). This CDR3 is 13 amino acids long. V dropped 3 bases and J dropped 4 bases, with 12 bases sitting between them. CDR3 DNA: TGCAGTGCTAGTATGGGGAAGATCACTGAAGCTTTCTTT. This codes for CSASMGKITEAFF.

This clonotype came up a few times. One junction end disagrees with the germline gene, perhaps due to a read error. The chain uses TRBV29-1 and TRBJ2-7; 7 nucleotides agree with TRBD2. The CDR3 totals 12 residues. CDR1 and CDR2 (germline): SQVTM, ANQGSEA. Here the CDR3 reads CSGRESSYEQCF. CDR3 nucleotides: TGCAGCGGGCGGGAGAGCTCCTACGAGCAGTGCTTC.

The table lists this clonotype with many counts. V gene TRBV2 combines with J gene TRBJ2-2; D assignment may be TRBD1 or TRBD2 (6 bases each). CDR1 and CDR2 from the germline V gene are SNHLY and FYNNEI. The CDR3 spans 14 residues. V lost 6 bases and J lost 4, with 12 bases in between. DNA for the CDR3: TGTGCCAGCAGGCCGGGGGCGGGCACCGGGGAGCTGTTTTTT. Its translation is CASRPGAGTGELFF.

This rearrangement joins TRBV29-1 to TRBJ2-7; 8 bases are shared with TRBD1. V shed 4 bases, J shed 4 bases, and the junction held 6 bases outside the gene matches. Germline V CDR1 and CDR2: SQVTM, ANQGSEA. The CDR3 sequence is 13 residues long. CDR3 nucleotides: TGCAGCGTTGGGACAGGGAGGCGGTACGAGCAGTACTTC. Protein product: CSVGTGRRYEQYF.

A few counts support this clonotype. The rearrangement joins TRBV13 to TRBJ2-2; no clear D. The germline V gene encodes CDR1 PRHDT and CDR2 FYEKMQ (reference sequence). The CDR3 spans 15 residues. The V and J ends lost 5 bases and 5 bases respectively, with 15 bases between them. In DNA, the CDR3 is TGTGCCAGCAGCGCCAATATTTTGGTTACCGGGGAGCTGTTTTTT. It codes for CASSANILVTGELFF.

The table lists this clonotype with many counts. The chain employs TRBV12-3 or TRBV12-4 and TRBJ1-2; D is unclear. This CDR3 spans 14 amino acids. Between the trimmed V and J ends, which lost 6 bases and 4 bases, there was a span of 15 bases. CDR3 amino acids: CASSQLSSAYGYTF. The CDR3 DNA sequence: TGTGCCAGCAGCCAACTTAGCTCCGCCTATGGCTACACCTTC.

This clonotype occurred many times. This chain uses TRBV6-1 with TRBJ2-2; D gene unclear. The V end was cut by 6 bases, the J end by 4 bases, with 15 bases between. Germline CDR1 is MNHNS and CDR2 is SASEGT. The length of the CDR3 is 15 residues. Here the CDR3 reads CASSTASSFTGELFF. CDR3 bases: TGTGCCAGCAGCACCGCCTCGAGTTTCACCGGGGAGCTGTTTTTT.

In its sample, this clonotype was seen many times. The genes are TRBV28 and TRBJ1-2; TRBD1 agrees at 7 bases. The ends lost 6 bases at V and 4 bases at J; junction bases unmatched: 14. This CDR3 is 16 amino acids long. Per the germline V gene, CDR1 is MDHEN and CDR2 is SYDVKM. The CDR3 nucleotides are TGTGCCAGCAGGGACCGGGACAGCCCTACATCCTATGGCTACACCTTC. Its protein product is CASRDRDSPTSYGYTF.

This clonotype was picked up many times. This chain joins TRBV12-3 or TRBV12-4 and TRBJ1-5; 9 bases agree with TRBD1. The CDR3 has 15 residues. V dropped 5 bases and J dropped 11; count of bases not matched to a gene: 13. CDR3 protein: CASSLSPGQGGTQHF. The CDR3 nucleotides read TGTGCCAGCAGTCTTAGTCCGGGACAGGGTGGAACCCAGCATTTT.

This clonotype was seen just once. The chain is built from TRBV19 and TRBJ1-5; D remains ambiguous. The CDR3 totals 13 residues. The V and J ends lost 9 bases and 7 bases respectively, with 16 bases between them. From germline, CDR1 is LNHDA and CDR2 SQIVND (reference sequence). This CDR3 reads CASSLVMGQPQHF. CDR3 sequence (DNA): TGTGCCAGCAGTTTAGTCATGGGACAGCCCCAGCATTTT. Full variable domain (outside the CDR3, taken from reference TRBV19 and TRBJ1-5): DGGITQSPKYLFRKEGQNVTLSCEQNLNHDAMYWYRQDPGQGLRLIYYSQIVNDFQKGDIAEGYSVSREKKESFPLTVTSAQKNPTAFYLCASSLVMGQPQHFGDGTRLSIL.

This clonotype was detected many times. J is TRBJ2-6 and V is TRBV29-1; tentative D call: TRBD1 (5 bases). The CDR3 covers 16 residues. Germline values: CDR1 SQVTM, CDR2 ANQGSEA. Trimming shortened V by 0 bases and J by 1 base, and 10 bases separated the two germline ends. The CDR3 is CSVEDDSLSGANVLTF. DNA of the CDR3: TGCAGCGTTGAAGACGACAGTTTATCTGGGGCCAACGTCCTGACTTTC.

This clonotype was recorded many times. The gene calls are TRBV19 and TRBJ2-6; D is unclear. The CDR3 is made up of 14 amino acids. V lost 6 bases and J 2 bases, leaving 8 bases between the germline ends. Germline V gene sequence: CDR1 LNHDA, CDR2 SQIVND (reference sequence). CDR3 region: CASRLGPGANVLTF. Here the CDR3 DNA reads TGTGCCAGTAGACTTGGTCCTGGGGCCAACGTCCTGACTTTC.

The table lists this clonotype with many counts. The chain combines TRBV12-3 or TRBV12-4 with TRBJ2-2, with D unclear. The CDR3 consists of 13 residues. V was cut by 3 bases and J by 8 bases, with 10 bases left in between. CDR3 sequence (DNA): TGTGCCAGCAGTTTTGGGGAAGTTGGGGAGCTGTTTTTT. Encoded protein: CASSFGEVGELFF.

The table lists this clonotype with many counts. V gene TRBV7-2 combines with J gene TRBJ1-1; D unclear. Germline assignment: CDR1 SGHTA and CDR2 FQGNSA. This CDR3 region has 15 residues. Deletions cut 5 bases from V and 2 bases from J, with 15 bases between. This chain's CDR3 is CASSPGPASNTEAFF. The CDR3 DNA follows: TGTGCCAGCAGCCCCGGACCTGCCTCAAACACTGAAGCTTTCTTT.

This clonotype has at least ten counts. This chain uses TRBV28 with TRBJ2-7; TRBD1 matches at 8 bases. Germline CDR1 MDHEN, CDR2 SYDVKM. The CDR3 spans 16 residues. V trimming: 3 bases; J trimming: 2 bases; junction bases outside the gene matches: 9. The CDR3 protein is CASSLWQGAMAYEQYF. The CDR3 DNA follows: TGTGCCAGCAGTTTGTGGCAGGGGGCAATGGCCTACGAGCAGTACTTC.

This chain links TRBV15 with TRBJ1-1, with D hard to call. The CDR3 is made up of 15 amino acids. Germline-derived CDR1 and CDR2 are LNHNV and YYDKDF (reference sequence). The V gene lost 0 bases and the J gene lost 1 base, with 9 bases spanning the gap. DNA of the CDR3: TGTGCCACCAGCAGAGATTCAGAGGGGAACACTGAAGCTTTCTTT. Amino acid sequence: CATSRDSEGNTEAFF.

This clonotype was counted ten times or more. V usage is TRBV20-1 and J usage is TRBJ1-2, with TRBD1 matching 10 bases. CDR3 length: 12 residues. Losses at the gene ends were 6 bases for V and 3 bases for J; bases not matched to a gene: 1. From germline, CDR1 is DFQATT and CDR2 SNEGSKA (reference sequence). CDR3 DNA: TGCAGTGCAGGACAGGGGGACTATGGCTACACCTTC. Protein product: CSAGQGDYGYTF.

A note on this clonotype: This may come from a read error, since a much larger clone is one base off. This chain uses TRBV30 with TRBJ1-1, with D uncertain. Germline CDR1 is GTSNPN and CDR2 is SVGIG (reference sequence). V gave up 3 bases and J gave up 1 base, with 6 bases separating them. The CDR3 runs 12 residues. CDR3 protein: CAWRQGNTEAFF. The CDR3 DNA reads as TGTGCCTGGAGGCAAGGGAACACTGAAGCTTTCTTT.

The V and J genes are TRBV30 and TRBJ1-1; tentatively, D is TRBD1 (6 bases). V lost 2 bases and J lost 4, with 8 bases in between. Germline V gene lookup returns CDR1 GTSNPN and CDR2 SVGIG (reference sequence). The CDR3 loop spans 12 amino acids. CDR3 residues: CAWSNRVTEAFF. CDR3 in DNA: TGTGCCTGGAGTAACAGGGTCACTGAAGCTTTCTTT.

This clonotype was seen repeatedly, ten times or more. The chain couples TRBV18 to TRBJ1-3; D is undetermined. The CDR3 loop spans 17 amino acids. Per the germline V gene, CDR1 is KGHSH and CDR2 is LQKENI. Trimming shortened V by 0 bases and J by 0 bases, and 12 bases separated the two germline ends. The CDR3 spells CASSPPSGKHSGNTIYF. CDR3 in DNA: TGTGCCAGCTCACCACCGTCGGGGAAACACTCTGGAAACACCATATATTTT.

This clonotype appeared many times. This rearrangement joins TRBV4-1 to TRBJ1-2; no reliable D call. The CDR3 is 14 amino acids. V lost 0 bases to trimming and J lost 4 bases, with 9 bases between them. CDR1 MGHRA and CDR2 YSYEKL come from the germline V gene. The DNA of the CDR3 is TGCGCCAGCAGCCAAGATCCTAGCAGCTATGGCTACACCTTC. This sequence encodes CASSQDPSSYGYTF.

The sample holds many counts of this clonotype. The V gene is TRBV24-1, the J gene TRBJ2-7, with 8 nucleotides matching TRBD2. The germline V gene has CDR1 KGHDR and CDR2 SFDVKD. The CDR3 is 13 residues long. With V trimmed by 5 bases and J by 5 bases, 4 bases remained unmatched. The CDR3 here is CATSGSGSDEQYF. The CDR3 nucleotides read TGTGCCACCAGTGGGAGCGGGAGTGACGAGCAGTACTTC.

This clonotype was detected ten times or more. This chain connects TRBV30 to TRBJ1-1, with TRBD1 matching 7 bases. With 5 bases clipped from V and 14 bases from J, the junction kept 14 bases outside the gene matches. This CDR3 is 12 amino acids long. Germline CDR1 is GTSNPN and CDR2 is SVGIG (reference sequence). CDR3 loop: CAWERQGGKSFF. CDR3 coding DNA: TGTGCCTGGGAAAGACAGGGTGGAAAGTCGTTCTTT.

This clonotype was counted at least ten times. This chain links TRBV6-5 with TRBJ1-5, with a weak D call TRBD1 (5 bases). The CDR3 loop spans 13 amino acids. Trimming took off 4 bases at V and 7 bases at J, with 11 bases between the two ends. Germline values: CDR1 MNHEY, CDR2 SVGAGI. This CDR3 reads CASSSPGYQPQHF. For the CDR3, the DNA is TGTGCCAGCAGTTCCCCAGGGTACCAGCCCCAGCATTTT.

This clonotype was recorded at least ten times. The J gene is TRBJ1-1, the V gene TRBV28, with 7 bases identical to TRBD1. The germline CDR1 and CDR2 sequences are MDHEN and SYDVKM. V lost 5 bases, J lost 13 bases, and 19 bases stayed unmatched. The CDR3 is 15 amino acids. CDR3 sequence reads: CASSLRTGALPGVFF. Written as DNA, the CDR3 is TGTGCCAGCAGTCTTCGGACAGGAGCCCTCCCGGGGGTTTTCTTT.

This chain uses TRBV6-1 with TRBJ1-2; no clear D. Trimming took 2 bases from V and 4 from J, leaving 11 bases between them. Per the germline V gene, CDR1 is MNHNS and CDR2 is SASEGT. The CDR3 is 14 residues long. The DNA for the CDR3 is TGTGCCAGCAGTGAATTCGGACGTTCCTATGGCTACACCTTC. Its protein product is CASSEFGRSYGYTF.